The 29 T cell receptor beta chains listed next were all sequenced from one sample in a study of cytomegalovirus exposure and HLA in healthy donors. PCR amplification relied on 60 Vbeta primers (plus 13 Jbeta primers). Repertoires were generated with immunoSEQ multiplex PCR, while TCRdb's copy carries only in-frame clones and drops some. This table holds approximately 210,000 clones, roughly 82% found once. Material for sequencing was PBMCs. The source of these receptors is a man aged 40-55 years in good health and CMV-seropositive.

CDR3 protein: CASSFGTSGTGYSYEQYF. In DNA form, the CDR3 reads TGTGCCAGCAGCTTCGGGACTAGCGGGACCGGGTACTCCTACGAGCAGTACTTC. This chain joins TRBV9 and TRBJ2-7; 13 nucleotides line up with TRBD2. The CDR3 totals 18 residues. Germline CDR1 is SGDLS and CDR2 is YYNGEE. Germline trimming cut 4 bases from V and 0 bases from J; bases unmatched to any gene: 10.

The CDR3 reads CASSLRTGPVTEAFF. The CDR3 DNA sequence: TGTGCCAGCAGTCTACGGACAGGGCCGGTCACTGAAGCTTTCTTT. The V and J genes are TRBV6-5 and TRBJ1-1; 8 bases line up with TRBD1. This CDR3 contains 15 residues. Trimming took 5 bases from V and 4 from J; bases not matched to a gene: 9. CDR1 is MNHEY, CDR2 SVGAGI, per germline.

This chain uses TRBV7-2 with TRBJ2-5, with D possibly being TRBD2 (7 bases). V lost 5 bases and J lost 5, with 12 bases in between. The CDR3 is 13 amino acids. Germline CDR1 is SGHTA and CDR2 is FQGNSA. CDR3 DNA: TGTGCCAGCAGCGTAGGGGGGGATGAGACCCAGTACTTC. Translated, it gives CASSVGGDETQYF.

The V call is TRBV27, the J call TRBJ2-7; D uncertain. Trimming removed 5 bases from V and 2 bases from J, with 10 bases in between. Germline V gene data show CDR1 as MNHEY and CDR2 as SMNVEV (reference sequence). The CDR3 covers 13 residues. The CDR3 sequence: CASSAGPTYEQYF. Here the CDR3 DNA reads TGTGCCAGCAGTGCAGGTCCAACCTACGAGCAGTACTTC.

The chain combines TRBV12-5 with TRBJ2-1; 7 bases fit TRBD2. CDR1 and CDR2 from the germline V gene are LGHNT and FRNRAP. The CDR3 totals 15 residues. Trimming cost V 4 bases and J 3 bases; bases outside gene matches: 6. DNA of the CDR3: TGTGCTAGTGGTTCCGGGGACTACCACTACAATGAGCAGTTCTTC. It encodes CASGSGDYHYNEQFF.

This clone was detected once. This chain connects TRBV6-5 to TRBJ2-7; D is possibly TRBD1 (6 bases). Germline-derived CDR1 and CDR2 are MNHEY and SVGAGI. The CDR3 has 13 amino acids. The V and J ends lost 5 bases and 7 bases respectively, with 15 bases between them. The CDR3: CASSPGTWWEQYF. DNA of the CDR3: TGTGCCAGCAGTCCCGGGACATGGTGGGAGCAGTACTTC.

This clone appeared once. CDR3 residues: CASGGTGGLYRTDTQYF. The CDR3, as DNA: TGTGCCAGCGGAGGGACAGGCGGGCTTTACAGGACAGATACGCAGTATTTT. The chain is built from TRBV7-9 and TRBJ2-3, with TRBD1 matching 8 bases. This CDR3 region has 17 residues. Germline V gene lookup returns CDR1 SEHNR and CDR2 FQNEAQ (reference sequence). V shed 8 bases, J shed 3 bases, and the junction held 16 bases outside the gene matches.

The chain carries TRBV29-1 and TRBJ1-1, with D uncertain. Trimming removed 4 bases at V and 0 bases at J, with 9 bases between. The CDR3 covers 13 residues. Looked up from germline, CDR1 is SQVTM and CDR2 is ANQGSEA. The CDR3 DNA follows: TGCAGCGTTGTGAACAGTCTGAACACTGAAGCTTTCTTT. Its translation is CSVVNSLNTEAFF.

The V and J genes are TRBV5-1 and TRBJ1-1; perhaps TRBD1 as D (5 bases). The germline CDR1 and CDR2 sequences are SGHRS and YFSETQ. Between the trimmed V and J ends, which lost 4 bases and 2 bases, there was a span of 12 bases. The CDR3 loop spans 14 amino acids. This CDR3 is CASSGGTANTEAFF. In nucleotides, the CDR3 is TGCGCCAGCAGCGGCGGGACGGCAAACACTGAAGCTTTCTTT. The variable domain in full, with the rest retrieved from reference TRBV5-1 and TRBJ1-1, is KAGVTQTPRYLIKTRGQQVTLSCSPISGHRSVSWYQQTPGQGLQFLFEYFSETQRNKGNFPGRFSGRQFSNSRSEMNVSTLELGDSALYLCASSGGTANTEAFFGQGTRLTVV.

In its sample, this clone was seen a few times. The CDR3, as DNA: TGCGCCAGCAGCCAAGATTATTCTGGAAACACCATATATTTT. Translating gives CASSQDYSGNTIYF. V is TRBV4-1 and J is TRBJ1-3; D gene unclear. CDR1 is MGHRA, CDR2 YSYEKL, per germline. Trimming shortened V by 0 bases and J by 1 base, and 4 bases separated the two germline ends. There are 14 residues in the CDR3.

This chain uses TRBV9 with TRBJ2-1, with 9 bases lining up with TRBD2. CDR3 length equals 13 residues. With 3 bases clipped from V and 13 bases from J, the junction kept 8 bases outside the gene matches. From germline, CDR1 is SGDLS and CDR2 YYNGEE. CDR3 protein: CASSATSGSGQFF. CDR3 DNA: TGTGCCAGCAGCGCGACTAGCGGTTCAGGACAGTTCTTC.

This clone was recorded a few times. V usage is TRBV6-6 and J usage is TRBJ2-5, with TRBD2 matching over 10 bases. The J call may be wrong; the DNA end is better matched by TRBJ2-7. Germline assignment: CDR1 MNHNY and CDR2 SVGAGI (reference sequence). This CDR3 comprises 15 residues. The DNA for the CDR3 is TGTGCCAGCAGTTCGGGGACTAGCGTTATCTACGAGCAGTACTTC. This codes for CASSSGTSVIYEQYF.

This chain uses TRBV5-6 with TRBJ2-3; D is possibly TRBD2 (5 bases). The germline gives CDR1 SGHDT, CDR2 YYEEEE. The CDR3 covers 14 residues. The germline V and J ends were trimmed by 3 bases and 0 bases, with 8 bases remaining between them. Written as DNA, the CDR3 is TGTGCCAGCAGCTCGGACTGGAGCACAGATACGCAGTATTTT. Translated: CASSSDWSTDTQYF.

The rearrangement joins TRBV30 to TRBJ2-1; 13 positions match TRBD2. The V segment lost 2 bases and the J segment 9 bases; nucleotides outside the gene matches: 7. CDR1 and CDR2 from the germline V gene are GTSNPN and SVGIG (reference sequence). The CDR3 sequence is 15 residues long. The CDR3 bases are TGTGCCTGGAGTCTACTAGCGGGAGGGGTCAGTGAGCAGTTCTTC. Translation: CAWSLLAGGVSEQFF.

The chain carries TRBV7-3 and TRBJ2-1; 10 bases agree with TRBD2. In germline, CDR1 is SGHTA, CDR2 FQGTGA. CDR3 length: 15 residues. V was clipped by 10 bases and J by 7 bases; unmatched bases: 13. CDR3: CATQRGTSDSNEQFF. The CDR3 DNA reads TGTGCCACACAACGGGGGACTAGCGACAGTAATGAGCAGTTCTTC.

This chain links TRBV7-9 with TRBJ2-7; D possibly corresponds to TRBD2 (6 bases). Germline assignment: CDR1 SEHNR and CDR2 FQNEAQ (reference sequence). The germline V and J ends were trimmed by 3 bases and 6 bases, with 15 bases remaining between them. The CDR3 runs to 14 residues. CDR3 loop: CASSFNEPGSEQYV. The CDR3 nucleotides are TGTGCCAGCAGCTTCAACGAACCCGGGAGCGAGCAGTACGTC.

V usage is TRBV6-1 and J usage is TRBJ1-2; 7 bases fit TRBD1. The CDR3 runs to 14 residues. Germline V lookup: CDR1 MNHNS, CDR2 SASEGT. V gave up 2 bases and J gave up 3 bases; unmatched junction bases: 3. In DNA form, the CDR3 reads TGTGCCAGCAGTGAAACGGACAGGCACTATGGCTACACCTTC. Protein sequence: CASSETDRHYGYTF.

The chain carries TRBV4-1 and TRBJ2-3; 7 bases fit TRBD2. The V gene's germline CDR1 is MGHRA and CDR2 YSYEKL. This CDR3 has 16 residues. J lost 2 bases, V lost 4 bases, and 9 bases had no gene match. The CDR3 bases are TGCGCCAGCAGCCGCACCGGGACTATCTCCACAGATACGCAGTATTTT. Translated, it gives CASSRTGTISTDTQYF.

V and J are TRBV6-4 and TRBJ2-7; 9 nucleotides line up with TRBD1. The V and J ends lost 3 bases and 3 bases, in that order; junction bases with no gene match: 6. The CDR3 is 15 amino acids. Looked up from germline, CDR1 is MRHNA and CDR2 is SNTAGT. CDR3 sequence reads: CASSETRDRDYEQYV. In DNA, the CDR3 is TGTGCCAGCAGTGAAACCCGGGACAGGGACTACGAGCAGTACGTC.

This clone appeared a single time. The chain employs TRBV10-3 and TRBJ1-1; D is undetermined. This CDR3 region has 14 residues. Germline CDR1 reads ENHRY; CDR2 reads SYGVKD. Trimming took 7 bases from V and 1 from J, leaving 13 bases between them. CDR3 DNA: TGTGCCATCACCCCGTCATCAGAGAACACTGAAGCTTTCTTT. Its translation: CAITPSSENTEAFF.

V is TRBV11-2 and J is TRBJ1-3, with a weak D call TRBD1 (6 bases). Germline V gene lookup returns CDR1 SGHAT and CDR2 FQNNGV. This CDR3 has 15 residues. The germline V and J ends were trimmed by 1 base and 0 bases, with 7 bases remaining between them. The chain's CDR3 is CASSLGGGSGNTIYF. The CDR3 DNA reads as TGTGCCAGCAGCTTAGGAGGGGGCTCTGGAAACACCATATATTTT. Based on the CDR3 plus reference TRBV11-2 and TRBJ1-3, the full variable domain is EAGVAQSPRYKIIEKRQSVAFWCNPISGHATLYWYQQILGQGPKLLIQFQNNGVVDDSQLPKDRFSAERLKGVDSTLKIQPAKLEDSAVYLCASSLGGGSGNTIYFGEGSWLTVV.

The rearrangement links TRBV6-4 to TRBJ2-5; 9 positions match TRBD1. The V gene's germline CDR1 is MRHNA and CDR2 SNTAGT. V shed 3 bases and J 5 bases; nucleotides not matched to a gene: 7. The CDR3 extends over 15 amino acids. The CDR3 region is CASSDTGQGGETQYF. The CDR3 coding sequence is TGTGCCAGCAGTGATACGGGACAGGGAGGGGAGACCCAGTACTTC.

Written as DNA, the CDR3 is TGCGCCAGCAGTACACCACAGGGGTTGTACGAGCAGTACTTC. Translating gives CASSTPQGLYEQYF. The chain has TRBV10-2 and TRBJ2-7; the match to TRBD1 covers 7 bases. The CDR3 length is 14 residues. The trim removed 5 bases at V and 4 bases at J, leaving 8 bases unmatched. CDR1 is WSHSY and CDR2 is SAAADI in the germline V gene.

This chain uses TRBV11-2 with TRBJ2-7, with D unclear. CDR1 and CDR2 from the germline V gene are SGHAT and FQNNGV. The CDR3 totals 14 residues. V lost 7 bases and J lost 5, with 18 bases in between. For the CDR3, the DNA is TGTGCCAGCACCCCCGACATGGTCGTTAACGAGCAGTACTTC. Protein: CASTPDMVVNEQYF.

The CDR3 here is CASSQGAVNTEAFF. The CDR3 nucleotides are TGCGCCAGCAGCCAAGGGGCCGTGAACACTGAAGCTTTCTTT. The rearrangement links TRBV4-1 to TRBJ1-1; D unresolved. CDR1 and CDR2 from the germline V gene are MGHRA and YSYEKL. The V gene lost 1 base and the J gene lost 0 bases, with 6 bases spanning the gap. This CDR3 is 14 amino acids long.

The chain combines TRBV7-8 with TRBJ2-7; 9 bases map to TRBD2. The CDR3 spans 13 residues. V lost 6 bases to trimming and J lost 4 bases; unmatched junction nucleotides: 4. Germline V gene data show CDR1 as SGHVS and CDR2 as FQNEAQ. In nucleotides, the CDR3 is TGTGCCAGCAGAAATAGCGGGAGTTACGAGCAGTACTTC. Its translation: CASRNSGSYEQYF.

In its sample, this clone was seen once. This chain links TRBV18 with TRBJ1-2; 9 bases align to TRBD1. CDR1 and CDR2 from the germline V gene are KGHSH and LQKENI. The CDR3 covers 14 residues. V shed 6 bases, J shed 6 bases, and the junction held 8 bases outside the gene matches. As DNA, the CDR3 is TGTGCCAGCTCGCGAACCGGGACAGGGCATGGCTACACCTTC. This sequence encodes CASSRTGTGHGYTF. Together with reference TRBV18 and TRBJ1-2, the CDR3 gives the full variable domain: NAGVMQNPRHLVRRRGQEARLRCSPMKGHSHVYWYRQLPEEGLKFMVYLQKENIIDESGMPKERFSAEFPKEGPSILRIQQVVRGDSAAYFCASSRTGTGHGYTFGSGTRLTVV.

The V gene is TRBV4-2, the J gene TRBJ2-4; 10 bases are a match to TRBD2. The CDR3 extends over 16 amino acids. The germline gives CDR1 LGHNA, CDR2 YNFKEQ. V shed 0 bases, J shed 8 bases, and the junction held 7 bases outside the gene matches. The CDR3 DNA reads as TGTGCCAGCAGCCAAGATGTGTCTAGCGGGAGAGACATTCAGTACTTC. It encodes CASSQDVSSGRDIQYF.

The rearrangement uses TRBV10-2 and TRBJ2-5; possible D gene TRBD2, 5 bases. Germline-derived CDR1 and CDR2 are WSHSY and SAAADI. V lost 11 bases to trimming and J lost 3 bases, with 16 bases between them. The CDR3 is 13 residues long. The CDR3 nucleotides read TGCGCCCGGGCGAGGAGCGGAGAAGAGACCCAGTACTTC. It translates to CARARSGEETQYF.